Each of the 7 T cell receptor beta chains below was sequenced from the same sample in a study of T-cell reconstitution after alpha-beta-depleted transplantation in children (dated by TCRdb to about 2016). The library was built by means of PCR. The run used an Illumina HiSeq 2500. TCR libraries were prepared with molecular barcoding, using unique molecular identifiers to normalize TCRbeta repertoire quantification. TCRdb applied fastp at Q25 and MiXCR to the public reads, then kept only in-frame beta chains. All rows with the same CDR3 protein become a single entry with the most common DNA and genes. The sample table lists roughly 500,000 distinct CDR3 sequences, about 16% of them with a count of one. Clones ranked in the top ten supply approximately 3% of the sample. The sample was PBMCs from the stem cell graft donor, taken from the stem cell graft. These receptors all stem from a human donor who donated a stem cell graft to a child with acute lymphoblastic leukemia.

This clonotype was seen ten or more times. J is TRBJ2-3 and V is TRBV5-5; TRBD2 agrees at 11 bases. The CDR3 is made up of 15 amino acids. CDR1 is SGHKS and CDR2 is YYEKEE in the germline V gene (reference sequence). Trimming took 5 bases from V and 5 from J; bases not matched to a gene: 7. The CDR3 DNA reads as TGTGCCAGCAGTATCGAAGGACTAGCGGGAGATACGCAGTATTTT. Protein product: CASSIEGLAGDTQYF.

This sequence joins TRBV5-1 and TRBJ2-2, with 7 bases matching TRBD2. With V trimmed by 1 base and J by 6 bases, 15 bases remained unmatched. The CDR3 has 18 amino acids. Germline V gene sequence: CDR1 SGHRS, CDR2 YFSETQ. The CDR3 coding sequence is TGCGCCAGCAGCTTGCGGGAGCTAGCGGACGGGGTTTCCGGGGAGCTGTTTTTT. This gives the protein CASSLRELADGVSGELFF.

The genes are TRBV5-1 and TRBJ1-6; D may be TRBD1 (5 bases). V lost 2 bases and J 5 bases, leaving 23 bases between the germline ends. Germline CDR1 SGHRS, CDR2 YFSETQ. There are 19 residues in the CDR3. This CDR3 reads CASSLLLGGGAANNSPLHF. The CDR3, as DNA: TGCGCCAGCAGCTTACTTCTAGGTGGTGGGGCCGCTAATAATTCACCCCTCCACTTT.

This clonotype turned up a few times. The V and J genes are TRBV20-1 and TRBJ2-7; no firm D call. The CDR3 contains 11 residues. The V end lost 3 bases, the J end lost 2 bases, and 5 bases lay between the germline ends. Germline CDR1 and CDR2: DFQATT and SNEGSKA (reference sequence). CDR3 sequence (DNA): TGCAGTGCTAGTACGGCCTACGAGCAGTACTTC. Protein product: CSASTAYEQYF.

This chain connects TRBV5-1 to TRBJ2-1; 11 bases match TRBD2. The CDR3 runs to 16 residues. In germline, CDR1 is SGHRS, CDR2 YFSETQ. J lost 7 bases, V lost 0 bases, and 6 bases had no gene match. The DNA for the CDR3 is TGCGCCAGCAGCTTGGCCAAGACTAGCGGGAAGAATGAGCAGTTCTTC. It codes for CASSLAKTSGKNEQFF.

This clonotype occurred a few times. The rearrangement uses TRBV5-5 and TRBJ2-7; possibly TRBD1 for D (6 bases). V lost 0 bases, J lost 5 bases, and 12 bases lay in between. Germline V lookup: CDR1 SGHKS, CDR2 YYEKEE (reference sequence). The CDR3 length is 14 residues. The CDR3 loop is CASSLANRVDEQYF. In DNA form, the CDR3 reads TGTGCCAGCAGCTTGGCCAACAGGGTCGACGAGCAGTACTTC.

The chain is built from TRBV29-1 and TRBJ2-1, with TRBD2 as a possible D gene (5 bases). This CDR3 has 15 residues. CDR1 is SQVTM and CDR2 is ANQGSEA in the germline V gene. Trimming took 7 bases from V and 4 from J, leaving 20 bases between them. Here the CDR3 reads CSAGIPNINYNEQFF. Here the CDR3 DNA reads TGCAGCGCGGGGATCCCCAACATAAATTACAATGAGCAGTTCTTC.